The next 5 T cell receptor beta chains were all read from a single sample in a study of cytomegalovirus exposure and HLA in healthy donors. Both 60 Vbeta primers and 13 Jbeta primers went into the PCR. This table comes from immunoSEQ multiplex PCR, and its TCRdb copy is limited to in-frame clones, with some not included. The repertoire includes under 200,000 clones, more than 70% of them detected once, and 0.35% to 0.4% sits in the top ten. The sequencing sample was made of PBMCs. The origin of the receptors is a boy younger than 10 in good health and CMV-seronegative.

The genes are TRBV6-5 and TRBJ2-7; 9 positions match TRBD1. CDR1 and CDR2 (germline): MNHEY, SVGAGI. Trimming at V came to 0 bases and at J to 0 bases, leaving 3 bases not matched to a gene. The CDR3 length is 16 residues. The CDR3 DNA follows: TGTGCCAGCAGTTACTCGGACAGGGGAAGCTCCTACGAGCAGTACTTC. This translates into CASSYSDRGSSYEQYF.

The rearrangement links TRBV7-2 to TRBJ2-5, with D possibly TRBD1 on 6 matching bases. The CDR3 has 18 amino acids. Trimming shortened V by 1 base and J by 2 bases, and 20 bases separated the two germline ends. CDR1 SGHTA and CDR2 FQGNSA come from the germline V gene. CDR3 DNA: TGTGCCAGCAGCTTAGTTGGACAGACTACGGTATCACAAGAGACCCAGTACTTC. Protein product: CASSLVGQTTVSQETQYF.

The V call is TRBV15, the J call TRBJ2-7, with D perhaps matching TRBD1 (6 bases). V was trimmed by 6 bases and J by 4 bases, leaving 19 bases between them. CDR3 length: 15 residues. The germline CDR1 and CDR2 sequences are LNHNV and YYDKDF (reference sequence). The CDR3 DNA reads as TGTGCCACCAGACCAGGACAGTGGAACCGATACGAGCAGTACTTC. This gives the protein CATRPGQWNRYEQYF.

The rearrangement links TRBV9 to TRBJ1-1; maybe TRBD1 (6 bases). The CDR3 covers 15 residues. Germline CDR1 reads SGDLS; CDR2 reads YYNGEE. Deletions cut 4 bases from V and 1 base from J, with 14 bases between. CDR3 nucleotides: TGTGCCAGCAGCCCCCGTATAGGGGGGAACACTGAAGCTTTCTTT. It yields the protein CASSPRIGGNTEAFF.

The V call is TRBV7-2, the J call TRBJ2-3; 7 nucleotides agree with TRBD1. This CDR3 comprises 18 residues. From germline, CDR1 is SGHTA and CDR2 FQGNSA. Trimming took 5 bases from V and 4 from J; bases not matched to a gene: 18. In DNA, the CDR3 is TGTGCCAGCAGCAACTACCGACAGGGCAGGGGAGCAGCAGATACGCAGTATTTT. Residues: CASSNYRQGRGAADTQYF. Together with reference TRBV7-2 and TRBJ2-3, the CDR3 gives the full variable domain: GAGVSQSPSNKVTEKGKDVELRCDPISGHTALYWYRQSLGQGLEFLIYFQGNSAPDKSGLPSDRFSAERTGGSVSTLTIQRTQQEDSAVYLCASSNYRQGRGAADTQYFGPGTRLTVL.